This entry features one TCR beta chain sequence. Its specificity is not known. This record comes from a study of monozygotic twins with inflammatory bowel disease. Both the TCRalpha cDNA and the TCRbeta cDNA were taken through two nested PCRs, lasting about 15 and 9 cycles. TCRdb re-called the 5' RACE reads and catalogs CDR3 proteins one per entry, DNA excluded. The sample totals roughly 330,000 distinct CDR3 sequences; its top ten clones hold 2%. Germline V gene data show CDR1 as SGHKS and CDR2 as YYEKEE (reference sequence). The CDR3 is 14 residues long. Regarding the study as a whole: Concordant and discordant twins showed no difference in repertoire similarity, possibly from limited power. Healthy twins shared more clonotypes with others than IBD patients, most markedly active ones.

Blood samples, whole and unsorted for T cells, yielded the isolated total RNA. This chain links TRBV5-5 with TRBJ1-1. Sequences were obtained from blood. This sequence originates from a human donor with ulcerative colitis or Crohn's disease, or a healthy co-twin of an affected twin (not recorded which). The CDR3: CASSRDEGRGEAFF.